This TCR beta chain was sequenced during a study of radiation and T cells in renal cell carcinoma (dated by TCRdb to 2018 to 2020). About the investigation overall: In total, roughly 52 samples, comprising 26 tumors and 27 peripheral blood samples, were subjected to TCR beta sequencing. The last blood draw occurred 4 weeks after radiation, at the same time as nephrectomy. A total of about 3.8 million unique CDR3 nucleotide sequences, encoding 2,658,974 unique CDR3 amino acid sequences, were found across all 55 or so samples. Paper-wide results and their limitations: Top tumor clonotypes rose in blood from baseline to 2 weeks post-radiation, then contracted by 4 weeks, suggesting transient expansion of tumor-resident clones. No pretreatment tumor biopsies were available, so the baseline intratumoral presence of clonotypes could not be determined. Dynamics of the blood repertoire were not tracked past 4 weeks after treatment. Because the trial had a single-armed design, the trial could not examine how radiation dose or scheduling affected the TCR repertoire.

Explained via the paper, the time point label denotes: blood 4 weeks post-SBRT, at nephrectomy. This sample's treatment or condition label indicates: 15 Gy SBRT to primary tumor, nephrectomy 4 weeks later. The samples were drawn from a clinical trial, where primary renal cell carcinomas were treated with 15 Gy of stereotactic body radiation therapy and then removed by nephrectomy 4 weeks afterward. To follow tumor-enriched clonotypes, peripheral blood was collected serially from radiation-treated patients at baseline and again at 2 weeks and 4 weeks after SBRT. Every patient's renal cell carcinoma showed clear cell pathology. The QIAamp DNA Blood Mini Kit (Qiagen) was used to prepare genomic DNA for TCR sequencing. The analyses included only samples that passed all quality control checks. Measured from the cysteine to the phenylalanine, the CDR3 is 16 residues long. The sequence is cut down to CDR3 DNA, 48 bases in frame from base 1. V is shortened by 3 bases, J by 0 bases, and the region joining them spans 14 bases. Via the germline V gene (reference sequence), CDR1 is LNHDA and CDR2 SQIVND.

TCR beta libraries were generated from genomic DNA with the immunoSEQ kit, following the manufacturer's recommendations. Library preparation used a first multiplex PCR with proprietary primers, then a second PCR adding unique barcodes, with bead cleanups after each round. A positive control reaction and a negative control reaction, both provided in the kit, were run with every batch of samples. The final libraries were assessed on an Agilent 4200 TapeStation D1000 ScreenTape, pooled by volume, and quantified by qPCR. Sequencing was performed on an Illumina NextSeq500 with a MidOutput 150-cycle cartridge, and 156 Read1 and 15 Index1 cycles were run with kit custom primers. The pooled library was loaded at 1.0 pM, with a 20% PhiX control spiked in. Under the source paper's analysis protocol: Vendor-processed data were analyzed in R, with a clonotype defined as all T cells sharing the same CDR3 nucleotide sequence. In the clone abundance analyses, frequencies were normalized to the 10,000 most abundant clones in each sample. Public T cell clones, averaging fewer than five per sample, were removed before analysis. A difference in abundance of at least 32-fold between compartments was used to define tumor-enriched and baseline blood-enriched clonotypes. A beta-binomial differential abundance model was used to identify clonotypes that expanded or contracted between blood time points. The Baroni-Urbani and Buser coefficient was used to measure tumor-blood repertoire similarity, and groups were compared with two-tailed Wilcoxon tests in R. The source is immuneACCESS, and TCRdb retained only in-frame sequences with V and J called. Part of the clones is not carried over; for the studies checked, unresolved V genes explain less than half of this, and the remainder is unexplained. V, J and clone size are those of that table, while D and trimming were read from the DNA. For this sample there are approximately 150,000 clones; 65% to 90% appear just once. The ten largest make up 17% of the sample.

In this sample, this clone turned up once. There is no known antigen for this receptor. The record has no base qualities; no much larger clone is one base away. The sample here was blood, taken from a patient whose treatment included radiotherapy and nephrectomy. This TCR derives from a woman aged 50 to 65 with renal cell carcinoma. The V and J segments used are TRBV19 and TRBJ1-1; no D segment can be confidently identified. The sequence in DNA is TGTGCCAGTAGTATGGTTTGGGCAGGCATGAACACTGAAGCTTTCTTT. This sequence encodes CASSMVWAGMNTEAFF.